This T cell receptor (beta chain) stems from a study of T cells expressing NK-cell markers. Synthesis of TCR beta cDNA relied on 5'RACE template switching carrying UMIs. From its re-call of the 5' RACE reads, TCRdb lists each CDR3 protein once, without DNA. This listing includes some 440,000 distinct CDR3 sequences. Germline lookup yields CDR1 MNHEY and CDR2 SVGEGT. This CDR3 contains 16 residues. The chain has TRBV6-2 or TRBV6-3 and TRBJ2-7; TCRdb indicates TRBD2, and absent DNA this call remains unverified. The sequence derives from a woman aged 45-60 years in good health. Sequenced: blood T cells: a sorted CD56 or NKG2C T cell subset, CD4+ or CD8+ T cells, or bulk PBMC T cells (not recorded which). This chain's CDR3 is CASSPLTSGNPGEQYF.